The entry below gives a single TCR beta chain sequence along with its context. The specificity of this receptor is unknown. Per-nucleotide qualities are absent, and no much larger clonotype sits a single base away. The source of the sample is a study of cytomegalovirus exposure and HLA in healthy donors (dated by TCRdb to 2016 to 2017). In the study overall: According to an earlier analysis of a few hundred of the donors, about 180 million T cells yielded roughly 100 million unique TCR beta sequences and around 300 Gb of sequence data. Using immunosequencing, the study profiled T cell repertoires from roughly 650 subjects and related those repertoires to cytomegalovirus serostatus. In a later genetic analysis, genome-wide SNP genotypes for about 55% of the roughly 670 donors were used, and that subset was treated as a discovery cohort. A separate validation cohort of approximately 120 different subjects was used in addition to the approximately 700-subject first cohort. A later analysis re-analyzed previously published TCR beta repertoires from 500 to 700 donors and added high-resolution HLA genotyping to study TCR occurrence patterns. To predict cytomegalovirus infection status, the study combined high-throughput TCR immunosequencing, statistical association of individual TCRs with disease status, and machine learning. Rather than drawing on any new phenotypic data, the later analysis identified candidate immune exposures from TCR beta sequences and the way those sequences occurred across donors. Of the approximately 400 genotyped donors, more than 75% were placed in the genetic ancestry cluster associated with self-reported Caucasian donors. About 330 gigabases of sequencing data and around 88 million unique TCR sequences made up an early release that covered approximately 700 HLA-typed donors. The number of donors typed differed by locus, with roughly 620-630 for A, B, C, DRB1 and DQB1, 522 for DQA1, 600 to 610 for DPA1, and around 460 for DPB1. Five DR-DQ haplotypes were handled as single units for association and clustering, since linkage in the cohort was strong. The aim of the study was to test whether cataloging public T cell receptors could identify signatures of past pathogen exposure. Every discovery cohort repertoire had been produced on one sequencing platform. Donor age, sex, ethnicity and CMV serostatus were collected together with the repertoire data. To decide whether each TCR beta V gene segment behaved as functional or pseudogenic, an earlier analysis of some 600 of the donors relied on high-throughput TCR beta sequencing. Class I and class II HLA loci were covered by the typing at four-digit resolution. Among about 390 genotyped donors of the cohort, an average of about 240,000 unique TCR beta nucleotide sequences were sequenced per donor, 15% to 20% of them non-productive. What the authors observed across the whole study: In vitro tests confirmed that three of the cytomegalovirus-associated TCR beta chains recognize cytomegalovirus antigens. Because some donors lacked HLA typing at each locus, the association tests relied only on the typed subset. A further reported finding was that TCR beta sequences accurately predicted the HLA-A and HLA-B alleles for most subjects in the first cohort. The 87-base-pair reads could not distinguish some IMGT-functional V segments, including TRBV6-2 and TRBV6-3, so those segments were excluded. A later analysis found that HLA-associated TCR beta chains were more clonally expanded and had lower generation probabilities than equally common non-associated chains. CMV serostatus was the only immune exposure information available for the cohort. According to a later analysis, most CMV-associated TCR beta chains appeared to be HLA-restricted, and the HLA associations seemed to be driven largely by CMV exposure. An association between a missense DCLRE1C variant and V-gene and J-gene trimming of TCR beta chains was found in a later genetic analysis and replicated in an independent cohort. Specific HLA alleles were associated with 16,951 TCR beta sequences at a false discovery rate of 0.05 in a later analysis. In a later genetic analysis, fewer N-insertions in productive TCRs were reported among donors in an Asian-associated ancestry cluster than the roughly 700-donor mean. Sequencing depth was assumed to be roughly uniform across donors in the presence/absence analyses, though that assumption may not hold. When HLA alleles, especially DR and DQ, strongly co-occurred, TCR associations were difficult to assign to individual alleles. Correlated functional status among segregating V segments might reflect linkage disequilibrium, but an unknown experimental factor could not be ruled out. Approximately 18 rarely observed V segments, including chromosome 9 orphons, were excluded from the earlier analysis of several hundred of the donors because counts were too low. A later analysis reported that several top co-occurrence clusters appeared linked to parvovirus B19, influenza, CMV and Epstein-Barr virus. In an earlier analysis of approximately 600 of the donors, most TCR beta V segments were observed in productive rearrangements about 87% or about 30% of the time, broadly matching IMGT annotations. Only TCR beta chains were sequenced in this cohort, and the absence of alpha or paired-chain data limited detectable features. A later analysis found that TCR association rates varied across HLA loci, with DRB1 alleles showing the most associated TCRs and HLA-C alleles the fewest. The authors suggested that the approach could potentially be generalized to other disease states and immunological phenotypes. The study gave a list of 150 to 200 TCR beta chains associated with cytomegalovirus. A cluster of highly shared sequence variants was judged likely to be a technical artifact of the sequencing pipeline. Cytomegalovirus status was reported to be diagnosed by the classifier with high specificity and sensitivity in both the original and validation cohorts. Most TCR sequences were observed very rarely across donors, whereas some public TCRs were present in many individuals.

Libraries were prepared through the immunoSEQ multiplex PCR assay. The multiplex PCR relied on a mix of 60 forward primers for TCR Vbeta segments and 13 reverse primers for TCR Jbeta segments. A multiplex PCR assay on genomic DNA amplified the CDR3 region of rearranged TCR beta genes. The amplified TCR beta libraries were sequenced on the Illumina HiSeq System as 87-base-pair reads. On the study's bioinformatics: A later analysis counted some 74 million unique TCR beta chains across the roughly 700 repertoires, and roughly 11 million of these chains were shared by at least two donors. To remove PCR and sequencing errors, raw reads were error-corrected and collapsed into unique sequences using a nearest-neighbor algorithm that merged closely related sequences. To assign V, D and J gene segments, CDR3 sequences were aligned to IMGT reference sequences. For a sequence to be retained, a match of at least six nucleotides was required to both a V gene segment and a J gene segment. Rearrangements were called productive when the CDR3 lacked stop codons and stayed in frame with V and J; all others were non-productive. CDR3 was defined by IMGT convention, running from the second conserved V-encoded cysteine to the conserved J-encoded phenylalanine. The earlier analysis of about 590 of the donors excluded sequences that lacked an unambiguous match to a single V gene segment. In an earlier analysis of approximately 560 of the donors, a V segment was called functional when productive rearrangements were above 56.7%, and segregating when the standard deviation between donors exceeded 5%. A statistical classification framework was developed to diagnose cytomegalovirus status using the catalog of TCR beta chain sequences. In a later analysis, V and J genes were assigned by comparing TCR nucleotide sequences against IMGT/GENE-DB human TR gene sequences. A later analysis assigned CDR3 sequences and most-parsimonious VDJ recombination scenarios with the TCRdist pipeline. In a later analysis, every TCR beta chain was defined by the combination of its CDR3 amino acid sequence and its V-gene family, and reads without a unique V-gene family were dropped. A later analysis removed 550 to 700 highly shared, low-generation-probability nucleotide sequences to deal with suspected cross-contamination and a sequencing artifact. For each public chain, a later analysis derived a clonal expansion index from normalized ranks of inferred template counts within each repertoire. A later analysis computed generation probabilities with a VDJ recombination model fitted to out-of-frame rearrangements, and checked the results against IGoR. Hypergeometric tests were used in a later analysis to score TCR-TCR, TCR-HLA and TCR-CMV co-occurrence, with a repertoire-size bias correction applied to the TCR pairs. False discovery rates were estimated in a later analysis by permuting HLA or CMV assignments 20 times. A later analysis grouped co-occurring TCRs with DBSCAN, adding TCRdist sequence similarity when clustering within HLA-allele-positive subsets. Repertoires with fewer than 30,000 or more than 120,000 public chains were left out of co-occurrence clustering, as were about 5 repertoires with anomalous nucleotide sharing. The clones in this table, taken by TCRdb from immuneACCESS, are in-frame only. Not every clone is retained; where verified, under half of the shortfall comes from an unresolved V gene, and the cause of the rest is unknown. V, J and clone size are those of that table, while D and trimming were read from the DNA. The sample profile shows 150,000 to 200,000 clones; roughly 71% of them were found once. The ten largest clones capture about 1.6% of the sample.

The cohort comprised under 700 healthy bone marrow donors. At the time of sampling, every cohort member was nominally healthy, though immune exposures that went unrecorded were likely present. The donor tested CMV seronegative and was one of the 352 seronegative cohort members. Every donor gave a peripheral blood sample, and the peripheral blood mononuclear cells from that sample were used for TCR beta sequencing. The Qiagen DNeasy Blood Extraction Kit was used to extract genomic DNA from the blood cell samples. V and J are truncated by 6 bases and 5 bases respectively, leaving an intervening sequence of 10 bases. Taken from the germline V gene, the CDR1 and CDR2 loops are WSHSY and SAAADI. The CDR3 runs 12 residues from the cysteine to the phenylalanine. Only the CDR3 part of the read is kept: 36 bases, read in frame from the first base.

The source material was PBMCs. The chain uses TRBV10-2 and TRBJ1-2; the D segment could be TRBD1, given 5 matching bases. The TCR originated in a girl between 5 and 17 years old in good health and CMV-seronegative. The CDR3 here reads CASRPDRYGYTF. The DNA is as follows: TGCGCCAGCAGACCCGACAGATATGGCTACACCTTC.